These 16 T cell receptor beta chains originate from one sample sequenced in a study of T-cell reconstitution after alpha-beta-depleted transplantation in children. Preparing the TCRbeta library involved the use of unique molecular identifiers. Each CDR3 protein is one row after TCRdb ran MiXCR on the PCR reads. Among about 1,000,000 distinct CDR3 sequences listed, 25% to 35% were seen once. The source was PBMCs, mostly from graft donor cells, collected 360 days after TCRalphabeta/CD19-depleted stem cell transplant. These TCRs come from a boy younger than two who had a stem cell transplant for SCID, so the T cells may come from the graft donor.

The chain uses TRBV2 and TRBJ2-3; TRBD1 aligns across 11 bases. The ends lost 11 bases at V and 6 bases at J; junction bases unmatched: 1. Germline V gives CDR1 SNHLY, CDR2 FYNNEI. This CDR3 region has 11 residues. The CDR3 DNA sequence: TGTGCCGGGGACAGGGGGGATACGCAGTATTTT. Encoded protein: CAGDRGDTQYF.

Regarding this clonotype: A read error may account for a junction end that differs from germline. This chain connects TRBV4-3 to TRBJ2-7; 9 bases are a match to TRBD1. Germline CDR1 and CDR2: LGHNA and YSLEER. The CDR3 covers 16 residues. The CDR3 reads CASSQAGGQGRHEEYF. The CDR3 DNA sequence: TGCGCCAGCAGCCAAGCGGGGGGACAGGGTAGGCACGAGGAGTACTTC.

The V gene is TRBV5-1, the J gene TRBJ2-7; D is uncertain. This CDR3 comprises 11 residues. V lost 3 bases and J lost 12, with 13 bases in between. Germline CDR1 SGHRS, CDR2 YFSETQ. The CDR3 sequence is CASSSGPNRYF. As DNA, the CDR3 is TGCGCCAGCAGCTCAGGTCCGAATCGGTACTTC.

As for this clonotype: The junction differs from germline at one of its ends, possibly a read error. The chain couples TRBV28 to TRBJ2-5, with TRBD2 as a possible D gene (7 bases). The CDR3 is 14 residues long. The germline V gene encodes CDR1 MDHEN and CDR2 SYDVKM. The CDR3 loop is CACRRGRPQETQYF. The CDR3 nucleotides are TGTGCCTGCAGGCGGGGGCGACCCCAAGAGACCCAGTACTTC.

The CDR3 loop reads CSVSTGSQETQYF. The DNA of the CDR3 is TGCAGCGTTTCGACAGGGAGCCAAGAGACCCAGTACTTC. The chain links TRBV29-1 to TRBJ2-5; 7 nucleotides agree with TRBD1. This CDR3 has 13 residues. Germline V gives CDR1 SQVTM, CDR2 ANQGSEA. The trim removed 5 bases at V and 1 base at J, leaving 4 bases unmatched.

Written as DNA, the CDR3 is TGTGCCAGCAGCACCCAGACAGAGACCCAGTACTTC. It encodes CASSTQTETQYF. V usage is TRBV11-2 and J usage is TRBJ2-5, with D unresolved. The CDR3 totals 12 residues. Per germline, CDR1 SGHAT and CDR2 FQNNGV. Trimming shortened V by 5 bases and J by 4 bases, and 8 bases separated the two germline ends.

The chain combines TRBV12-3 or TRBV12-4 with TRBJ2-5, with D perhaps TRBD2 (6 bases). The CDR3 length is 16 residues. Trimming cost V 7 bases and J 3 bases, with 21 bases left between them. The DNA of the CDR3 is TGTGCCAGCACCCAAAGTATGGGACTTGTAAAAGAGACCCAGTACTTC. It codes for CASTQSMGLVKETQYF.

J is TRBJ1-2 and V is TRBV5-1, with D possibly TRBD1 on 6 matching bases. V was trimmed by 2 bases and J by 1 base, leaving 18 bases between them. This CDR3 comprises 17 residues. CDR1 SGHRS and CDR2 YFSETQ come from the germline V gene. CDR3 loop: CASSLLPGQTFNYGYTF. CDR3 sequence (DNA): TGCGCCAGCAGCTTACTGCCTGGACAGACGTTTAACTATGGCTACACCTTC.

This clonotype was recorded many times. The rearrangement joins TRBV7-8 to TRBJ1-2, with D tentatively TRBD1 (6 bases). The CDR3 runs to 12 residues. The V and J ends lost 1 base and 14 bases respectively, with 14 bases between them. Germline V gene data show CDR1 as SGHVS and CDR2 as FQNEAQ. The CDR3 coding sequence is TGTGCCAGCAGCTTAGGGTACTCTAGGGGGACCTTC. It encodes CASSLGYSRGTF.

The chain carries TRBV6-1 and TRBJ2-3; D perhaps matches TRBD1 (5 bases). The CDR3 length is 15 residues. Looked up from germline, CDR1 is MNHNS and CDR2 is SASEGT. V gave up 6 bases and J gave up 6 bases, with 19 bases separating them. The CDR3 here is CASRTSTKKGDTQYF. The DNA of the CDR3 is TGTGCCAGCAGAACCAGCACAAAGAAGGGGGATACGCAGTATTTT.

This clonotype is a singleton in its sample. V is TRBV4-1 and J is TRBJ2-3; D is ambiguous. Germline V lookup: CDR1 MGHRA, CDR2 YSYEKL. This CDR3 is built from 14 residues. Trimming left V 0 bases short and J 3 bases short, with 7 bases between. The CDR3 here is CASSQEGITDTQYF. DNA for the CDR3: TGCGCCAGCAGCCAAGAAGGGATTACAGATACGCAGTATTTT.

The rearrangement joins TRBV12-3 or TRBV12-4 to TRBJ2-1; D is perhaps TRBD1 (5 bases). Trimming left V 6 bases short and J 2 bases short, with 14 bases between. CDR3 length: 15 residues. CDR3 DNA sequence: TGTGCCAGCAGCCTGAAACAGGTAACCTACAATGAGCAGTTCTTC. Protein: CASSLKQVTYNEQFF.

V gene TRBV20-1 combines with J gene TRBJ2-1, with 7 bases aligning to TRBD2. Looked up from germline, CDR1 is DFQATT and CDR2 is SNEGSKA (reference sequence). Unmatched junction bases numbered 20, after V lost 5 bases and J lost 4 bases. The CDR3 loop spans 18 amino acids. CDR3 in DNA: TGCAGTGCTGGAACCCAGCGGGGCCCTTTGGTAGGGTACAATGAGCAGTTCTTC. This gives the protein CSAGTQRGPLVGYNEQFF.

This clonotype came up once. The chain recombines TRBV19 with TRBJ2-7; D is ambiguous. The CDR3 totals 13 residues. Germline V lookup: CDR1 LNHDA, CDR2 SQIVND (reference sequence). Trimming removed 3 bases at V and 3 bases at J, with 9 bases between. This CDR3 reads CASSMRRNYEQYF. The CDR3 bases are TGTGCCAGTAGTATGCGTCGAAACTACGAGCAGTACTTC.

V gene TRBV12-3 or TRBV12-4 combines with J gene TRBJ2-1; TRBD2 matches at 11 bases. This CDR3 is 13 amino acids long. J gave up 6 bases and V 6 bases, and 1 base lay outside the gene matches. The CDR3 region has the DNA TGTGCCAGCAGAGGGACTAGCGGCAATGAGCAGTTCTTC. Amino acids: CASRGTSGNEQFF.

The chain has TRBV9 and TRBJ1-5; D ambiguous. This CDR3 comprises 13 residues. Germline V lookup: CDR1 SGDLS, CDR2 YYNGEE. V was cut by 0 bases and J by 10 bases, with 11 bases left in between. The CDR3 loop reads CASSVEGGSPQHF. In nucleotides, the CDR3 is TGTGCCAGCAGCGTAGAAGGTGGCTCTCCCCAGCATTTT. The variable domain in full, with the rest retrieved from reference TRBV9 and TRBJ1-5, is DSGVTQTPKHLITATGQRVTLRCSPRSGDLSVYWYQQSLDQGLQFLIQYYNGEERAKGNILERFSAQQFPDLHSELNLSSLELGDSALYFCASSVEGGSPQHFGDGTRLSIL.